This TCR beta chain was sequenced in a study of OX40 agonist ivuxolimab in advanced cancers. About the research overall: Past anti-PD-1, anti-PD-L1 or anti-CTLA-4 therapy was accepted, and 30% to 45% had received some. Whole-study findings and limits: At 0.1-3.0 mg/kg, partial responders had clonal expansion among the lowest observed.

Comment on this clone: Antigen: not known.

TCRdb keeps only in-frame clones here, not all; method: immunoSEQ multiplex PCR. Counted here are 70,000 to 90,000 clones, around nine tenths occurring once; the ten biggest clones make up around 0.4%. The specimen comprised CD4+ or CD8+ T cells sorted from blood, sampled in a trial of the OX40 agonist ivuxolimab. The origin of this receptor is an adult with an advanced solid tumor such as melanoma, head and neck, liver or kidney cancer.

The DNA for the CDR3 is TGTGCCAGCAGTCCGGGACTAGCGGGAGTTAATGAGCAGTTCTTC. Amino acid sequence: CASSPGLAGVNEQFF. The rearrangement uses TRBV6-6 and TRBJ2-1; 14 bases map to TRBD2. V lost 5 bases to trimming and J lost 7 bases; unmatched junction nucleotides: 4. Germline values: CDR1 MNHNY, CDR2 SVGAGI (reference sequence). The CDR3 consists of 15 residues.